These 21 T cell receptor beta chains originate from one sample sequenced in a study of Ad26.COV2.S vaccination and SARS-CoV-2 variants (dated by TCRdb to 2020 to 2023). Receptors were amplified or captured by the immunoSEQ multiplex PCR assay. TCRdb took this table from immuneACCESS and kept in-frame rearrangements with V and J called. Such tables lack part of the clones; where checked against another copy, unresolved V genes explain under half of the gap, and the rest is unexplained. In all, the sample holds about 350,000 clones, and around nine tenths of those were seen once. The ten biggest clones cover about 11% of the sample. This sample's treatment or condition label indicates: roughly 19 received Ad26.COV2.S at low or high dose, single or two shots; about 5 received placebo; per-sample allocation not given. Repertoires of vaccine and placebo recipients were sequenced from samples collected on day 63 after the first injection.

The sequencing here drew on peripheral blood, taken in a trial of Ad26.COV2.S vaccine versus placebo. These receptors came from a person between 18 and 60 years old who received the Ad26.COV2.S COVID-19 vaccine or a placebo.

This chain joins TRBV4-2 and TRBJ2-2; possible D gene TRBD2, 6 bases. CDR3 length: 16 residues. Trimming removed 8 bases from V and 4 bases from J, with 20 bases in between. The germline CDR1 and CDR2 sequences are LGHNA and YNFKEQ. The CDR3 nucleotides read TGTGCCAGCCGGGCGGGGCTAGGTCGGGGCACCGGGGAGCTGTTTTTT. This sequence encodes CASRAGLGRGTGELFF.

This clone was counted only a few times. V and J are TRBV3-1 (or the pseudogene TRBV3-2) and TRBJ1-6, with D possibly TRBD1 on 5 matching bases. The CDR3 is made up of 14 amino acids. Trimming pared 4 bases from V and 5 bases from J, leaving 9 bases between. Germline V gene sequence: CDR1 LGHDT, CDR2 YNNKEL (reference sequence). DNA for the CDR3: TGTGCCAGCAGCCGGGGGGGGAATAATTCACCCCTCCACTTT. Translation gives CASSRGGNNSPLHF.

This rearrangement joins TRBV6-6 to TRBJ1-2, with D unresolved. V lost 7 bases and J 2 bases, leaving 17 bases between the germline ends. Germline lookup yields CDR1 MNHNY and CDR2 SVGAGI (reference sequence). The CDR3 covers 15 residues. The CDR3 nucleotides read TGTGCCAGCATTCCTACGCTCGCTAACAACTATGGCTACACCTTC. Translation: CASIPTLANNYGYTF.

This clone was seen a single time. V gene TRBV2 combines with J gene TRBJ1-3, with no clear D. This CDR3 region has 11 residues. CDR1 and CDR2 (germline): SNHLY, FYNNEI. V lost 7 bases to trimming and J lost 7 bases, with 8 bases between them. This CDR3 reads CASISLNTIYF. As DNA, the CDR3 is TGTGCCAGCATCAGTCTGAACACCATATATTTT. Full variable domain (remainder filled in from reference TRBV2 and TRBJ1-3): EPEVTQTPSHQVTQMGQEVILRCVPISNHLYFYWYRQILGQKVEFLVSFYNNEISEKSEIFDDQFSVERPDGSNFTLKIRSTKLEDSAMYFCASISLNTIYFGEGSWLTVV.

The rearrangement joins TRBV3-1 (or the pseudogene TRBV3-2) to TRBJ2-1; the D gene is possibly TRBD2 (5 bases). From germline, CDR1 is LGHDT and CDR2 YNNKEL (reference sequence). CDR3 length: 17 residues. Trimming cost V 4 bases and J 0 bases, with 16 bases left between them. The CDR3 DNA reads as TGTGCCAGCAGCCCCCCCCTAAGCGGAAGCTCCTACAATGAGCAGTTCTTC. Translating gives CASSPPLSGSSYNEQFF.

This clone was counted between two and nine times. The V and J genes are TRBV19 and TRBJ1-1, with D uncertain. Germline V gene sequence: CDR1 LNHDA, CDR2 SQIVND (reference sequence). The ends were cut back, 4 bases at V and 3 bases at J, with 9 bases in the middle. The CDR3 runs to 13 residues. CDR3 DNA: TGTGCCAGTAGTACCCAGAGCTACACTGAAGCTTTCTTT. Translation gives CASSTQSYTEAFF. The variable domain in full, completed from reference TRBV19 and TRBJ1-1, reads DGGITQSPKYLFRKEGQNVTLSCEQNLNHDAMYWYRQDPGQGLRLIYYSQIVNDFQKGDIAEGYSVSREKKESFPLTVTSAQKNPTAFYLCASSTQSYTEAFFGQGTRLTVV.

This clone has a single count. The rearrangement links TRBV15 to TRBJ2-5; possible D gene TRBD2, 7 bases. Germline V CDR1 and CDR2: LNHNV, YYDKDF (reference sequence). V was cut by 0 bases and J by 5 bases, with 13 bases left in between. This CDR3 comprises 15 residues. CDR3 loop: CATSRDRGGAETQYF. The CDR3 DNA reads as TGTGCCACCAGCAGAGATAGAGGGGGGGCGGAGACCCAGTACTTC.

This chain connects TRBV9 to TRBJ2-6; no clear D gene. This CDR3 contains 15 residues. The V end lost 2 bases, the J end lost 1 base, and 7 bases lay between the germline ends. CDR1 and CDR2 from the germline V gene are SGDLS and YYNGEE. Here the CDR3 reads CASSVRFSGANVLTF. Here the CDR3 DNA reads TGTGCCAGCAGCGTTCGTTTTTCTGGGGCCAACGTCCTGACTTTC.

The V and J genes are TRBV28 and TRBJ2-7; D is ambiguous. V lost 0 bases to trimming and J lost 6 bases, with 12 bases between them. The CDR3 consists of 14 residues. Germline CDR1 is MDHEN and CDR2 is SYDVKM. CDR3 nucleotides: TGTGCCAGCAGTTTATGCCAGGTCTCGTGCGAGCAGTACTTC. It encodes CASSLCQVSCEQYF.

The chain links TRBV19 to TRBJ1-6; tentatively, D is TRBD1 (6 bases). The V gene lost 6 bases and the J gene lost 0 bases, with 15 bases spanning the gap. Germline V gives CDR1 LNHDA, CDR2 SQIVND (reference sequence). CDR3 length: 17 residues. CDR3 sequence reads: CASSRGRGGSYNSPLHF. The DNA of the CDR3 is TGTGCCAGTAGCCGGGGACGAGGGGGCTCCTATAATTCACCCCTCCACTTT. The full variable domain, with the rest looked up from reference TRBV19 and TRBJ1-6, is DGGITQSPKYLFRKEGQNVTLSCEQNLNHDAMYWYRQDPGQGLRLIYYSQIVNDFQKGDIAEGYSVSREKKESFPLTVTSAQKNPTAFYLCASSRGRGGSYNSPLHFGNGTRLTVT.

V gene TRBV28 combines with J gene TRBJ2-3; D not resolved. The V end was cut by 5 bases, the J end by 1 base, with 13 bases between. Germline values: CDR1 MDHEN, CDR2 SYDVKM. This CDR3 contains 15 residues. CDR3 amino acids: CASSPFTRGTDTQYF. For the CDR3, the DNA is TGTGCCAGCAGTCCGTTCACTCGGGGCACAGATACGCAGTATTTT.

The V call is TRBV6-2 or TRBV6-3, the J call TRBJ1-2, with D possibly matching TRBD1 (6 bases). Between the trimmed V and J ends, which lost 2 bases and 6 bases, there was a span of 13 bases. This CDR3 region has 14 residues. The V gene's germline CDR1 is MNHEY and CDR2 SVGEGT. As DNA, the CDR3 is TGTGCCAGCAGTTACGAGGGGGGAGTCGATGGCTACACCTTC. Amino acids: CASSYEGGVDGYTF.

This clone is a singleton in its sample. This chain links TRBV10-3 with TRBJ1-5; D is unclear. Between the trimmed V and J ends, which lost 3 bases and 6 bases, there was a span of 9 bases. This CDR3 contains 13 residues. The germline gives CDR1 ENHRY, CDR2 SYGVKD. The CDR3: CAISEGGPQPQHF. The CDR3 region has the DNA TGTGCCATCAGTGAAGGTGGCCCTCAGCCCCAGCATTTT.

The chain uses TRBV7-9 and TRBJ2-7, with D unresolved. The V gene lost 3 bases and the J gene lost 2 bases, with 11 bases spanning the gap. Germline V CDR1 and CDR2: SEHNR, FQNEAQ (reference sequence). CDR3 size: 14 residues. The CDR3 DNA reads as TGTGCCAGCAGCTTGGAAGCGCCAACCTACGAGCAGTACTTC. Its protein product is CASSLEAPTYEQYF.

The chain employs TRBV18 and TRBJ1-1, with 11 bases identical to TRBD1. CDR1 is KGHSH, CDR2 LQKENI, per germline. V lost 3 bases to trimming and J lost 5 bases; unmatched junction nucleotides: 11. The CDR3 loop spans 17 amino acids. The chain's CDR3 is CASSPLGTGGRTTEAFF. The CDR3 DNA reads TGTGCCAGCTCACCCCTCGGGACAGGGGGTCGGACGACTGAAGCTTTCTTT.

J is TRBJ1-1 and V is TRBV10-3; 8 bases fit TRBD1. Germline assignment: CDR1 ENHRY and CDR2 SYGVKD. The V gene end was trimmed by 7 bases and the J gene end by 1 base; junction bases not matched to a gene: 5. CDR3 length equals 14 residues. This CDR3 is CAITGTGQNTEAFF. The CDR3 DNA reads TGTGCCATCACCGGGACAGGACAGAACACTGAAGCTTTCTTT.

CDR3: CSASGDSEEQYF. DNA of the CDR3: TGCAGTGCTAGTGGGGACTCAGAAGAGCAGTACTTC. The gene calls are TRBV20-1 and TRBJ2-7; D is possibly TRBD2 (6 bases). V lost 3 bases and J 7 bases, leaving 13 bases between the germline ends. The length of the CDR3 is 12 residues. Per the germline V gene, CDR1 is DFQATT and CDR2 is SNEGSKA (reference sequence).

The chain joins TRBV10-1 to TRBJ2-3, with 12 bases lining up with TRBD2. Germline CDR1 WNHNN, CDR2 SYGVQD (reference sequence). The CDR3 has 15 amino acids. The trim removed 7 bases at V and 6 bases at J, leaving 8 bases unmatched. The CDR3 protein is CASTRTSGIVDTQYF. The CDR3 bases are TGCGCCAGCACCCGGACTAGCGGGATTGTGGATACGCAGTATTTT.

The V gene is TRBV7-8, the J gene TRBJ2-1; a weak D match, TRBD2 (5 bases). The CDR3 contains 12 residues. Trimming cost V 2 bases and J 8 bases, with 7 bases left between them. In germline, CDR1 is SGHVS, CDR2 FQNEAQ. CDR3 nucleotide sequence: TGTGCCAGCAGCTTACTTAGCGATGAGCAGTTCTTC. It is translated as CASSLLSDEQFF.

The rearrangement links TRBV29-1 to TRBJ2-5; the D is unclear. Trimming removed 6 bases at V and 2 bases at J, with 10 bases between. CDR3 length equals 12 residues. Germline CDR1 is SQVTM and CDR2 is ANQGSEA. The CDR3 nucleotides read TGCAGCGTAACACCTGATCAAGAGACCCAGTACTTC. Amino acid sequence: CSVTPDQETQYF. The variable domain in full, completed from reference TRBV29-1 and TRBJ2-5, reads SAVISQKPSRDICQRGTSLTIQCQVDSQVTMMFWYRQQPGQSLTLIATANQGSEATYESGFVIDKFPISRPNLTFSTLTVSNMSPEDSSIYLCSVTPDQETQYFGPGTRLLVL.

V is TRBV28 and J is TRBJ2-1; 9 nucleotides match TRBD2. This CDR3 is 13 amino acids long. Germline loops: CDR1 MDHEN, CDR2 SYDVKM. CDR3: CAILAGGGNEQFF. CDR3 bases: TGTGCTATACTAGCGGGTGGGGGGAATGAGCAGTTCTTC.